A selection of T cell receptor beta chains follows, all from one sample in a study of T cells in Graves' hyperthyroidism and ophthalmopathy. In TCRdb, the multiplex PCR reads were re-called with MiXCR into one record per CDR3 protein. The repertoire holds hundreds of thousands of distinct CDR3 sequences, with about two fifths as singletons. Sample: blood. The receptors stem from a man between 18 and 35 years old with Graves' hyperthyroidism. The conserved cysteine and the conserved F or W are not part of the CDR3 here. D genes are given only for firm matches. Not all rows give a size; the values are once, few, many and, for expanded clones, a class.

clone_size: -; d_call: TRBD1; v_call: TRBV7-2; j_call: TRBJ2-7; cdr3_length: 14; cdr3_aa: ASSPQPWDSSYEQY
clone_size: few; d_call: -; v_call: TRBV7-8; j_call: TRBJ1-4; cdr3_length: 13; cdr3_aa: ASSLALRTNEKLF
clone_size: -; d_call: TRBD2; v_call: TRBV9; j_call: TRBJ2-7; cdr3_length: 13; cdr3_aa: ASSPTGRGGYEQY
clone_size: few; d_call: -; v_call: TRBV4-1; j_call: TRBJ1-1; cdr3_length: 11; cdr3_aa: ASSQSPNTEAF
clone_size: -; d_call: TRBD1; v_call: TRBV25-1; j_call: TRBJ1-4; cdr3_length: 13; cdr3_aa: ASSALTGGGEKLF
clone_size: many; d_call: TRBD1; v_call: TRBV25-1; j_call: TRBJ2-6; cdr3_length: 17; cdr3_aa: ASSAPPQGSLSGANVLT
clone_size: few; d_call: -; v_call: TRBV7-2; j_call: TRBJ1-3; cdr3_length: 13; cdr3_aa: ASSPSSGNENTIY
clone_size: many; d_call: -; v_call: TRBV29-1; j_call: TRBJ2-7; cdr3_length: 11; cdr3_aa: SVLLDSRGEQY
clone_size: -; d_call: TRBD1; v_call: TRBV24-1; j_call: TRBJ1-5; cdr3_length: 12; cdr3_aa: ATSAGTDNQPQH
clone_size: -; d_call: TRBD2; v_call: TRBV2; j_call: TRBJ2-2; cdr3_length: 15; cdr3_aa: ASSYPSGSPRSGELF
clone_size: -; d_call: -; v_call: TRBV5-1; j_call: TRBJ1-1; cdr3_length: 14; cdr3_aa: ASSLAVLSVNTEAF
clone_size: few; d_call: -; v_call: TRBV7-2; j_call: -; cdr3_length: 12; cdr3_aa: ASSLDGGRDEQY
clone_size: few; d_call: -; v_call: TRBV6-6; j_call: TRBJ2-5; cdr3_length: 10; cdr3_aa: ASSPSERTQY
clone_size: -; d_call: TRBD1; v_call: TRBV7-2; j_call: TRBJ1-3; cdr3_length: 13; cdr3_aa: ASSPGGAYGNTIY
clone_size: few; d_call: -; v_call: TRBV6-6; j_call: TRBJ1-5; cdr3_length: 11; cdr3_aa: ASIRETNQPQH
clone_size: few; d_call: -; v_call: TRBV19; j_call: TRBJ1-1; cdr3_length: 12; cdr3_aa: ASNPADLNTEAF
clone_size: -; d_call: TRBD1; v_call: TRBV5-1; j_call: TRBJ2-7; cdr3_length: 12; cdr3_aa: ASSPRQGDYEQY
clone_size: -; d_call: -; v_call: TRBV10-3; j_call: TRBJ1-6; cdr3_length: 13; cdr3_aa: AISEWADLNSPLH
clone_size: many; d_call: TRBD1; v_call: TRBV7-2; j_call: TRBJ1-6; cdr3_length: 14; cdr3_aa: ASSLGGDRAITPLH
clone_size: -; d_call: -; v_call: TRBV10-3; j_call: TRBJ1-5; cdr3_length: 13; cdr3_aa: AISVGDMIGQPQH
clone_size: -; d_call: -; v_call: TRBV2; j_call: TRBJ1-2; cdr3_length: 14; cdr3_aa: ASSEVGHPRVYGYT
clone_size: many; d_call: TRBD1; v_call: TRBV2; j_call: TRBJ1-2; cdr3_length: 11; cdr3_aa: ASSTGEGYGYT
clone_size: -; d_call: TRBD2; v_call: TRBV4-2; j_call: TRBJ2-7; cdr3_length: 13; cdr3_aa: ASSHYLAGGYEQY
clone_size: many; d_call: -; v_call: TRBV7-8; j_call: TRBJ1-5; cdr3_length: 10; cdr3_aa: ASSFWARPQH
clone_size: -; d_call: -; v_call: TRBV5-8; j_call: TRBJ2-5; cdr3_length: 13; cdr3_aa: ASSDVGPAVGIQY
clone_size: -; d_call: TRBD2; v_call: TRBV9; j_call: TRBJ2-2; cdr3_length: 14; cdr3_aa: ASSATGGLDTGELF
clone_size: few; d_call: TRBD1; v_call: TRBV29-1; j_call: TRBJ1-2; cdr3_length: 9; cdr3_aa: SVGDRAGYT
clone_size: -; d_call: TRBD2; v_call: TRBV6-1; j_call: TRBJ2-2; cdr3_length: 18; cdr3_aa: ASSPWVRKGLAGGAGELF
clone_size: many; d_call: -; v_call: TRBV2; j_call: TRBJ1-6; cdr3_length: 13; cdr3_aa: ASSEVGQGGSPLH
clone_size: many; d_call: -; v_call: TRBV20-1; j_call: TRBJ2-2; cdr3_length: 13; cdr3_aa: SARDPLGNTGELF
clone_size: -; d_call: -; v_call: TRBV13; j_call: TRBJ2-7; cdr3_length: 11; cdr3_aa: ASSVGGRSEQY
clone_size: -; d_call: TRBD2; v_call: TRBV5-4; j_call: TRBJ2-5; cdr3_length: 14; cdr3_aa: ASSQGSGTAQETQY
clone_size: many; d_call: -; v_call: TRBV7-3; j_call: TRBJ2-2; cdr3_length: 12; cdr3_aa: ASSRQVTTGELF
clone_size: -; d_call: -; v_call: TRBV7-3; j_call: TRBJ1-5; cdr3_length: 14; cdr3_aa: ASSWGVSYSNQPQH
clone_size: -; d_call: -; v_call: TRBV10-1; j_call: TRBJ2-2; cdr3_length: 12; cdr3_aa: ASSTGHYTGELF
clone_size: -; d_call: -; v_call: TRBV4-1; j_call: TRBJ2-6; cdr3_length: 13; cdr3_aa: ASSDRSSGANVLT
clone_size: -; d_call: -; v_call: TRBV4-1; j_call: TRBJ1-3; cdr3_length: 14; cdr3_aa: ASSQDRSGAGNTIY
clone_size: -; d_call: TRBD1; v_call: TRBV7-9; j_call: TRBJ1-1; cdr3_length: 13; cdr3_aa: ASSPPGQGATEAL
clone_size: few; d_call: -; v_call: TRBV14; j_call: TRBJ1-1; cdr3_length: 14; cdr3_aa: ASSHRSSYMNTEAF
clone_size: -; d_call: TRBD1; v_call: TRBV7-2; j_call: TRBJ1-5; cdr3_length: 12; cdr3_aa: ASSSDRADQPQH
clone_size: many; d_call: -; v_call: TRBV29-1; j_call: TRBJ2-7; cdr3_length: 11; cdr3_aa: SVLGRSSYEQY
clone_size: few; d_call: -; v_call: TRBV6-5; j_call: TRBJ1-1; cdr3_length: 12; cdr3_aa: ASSFGAGGTEAF